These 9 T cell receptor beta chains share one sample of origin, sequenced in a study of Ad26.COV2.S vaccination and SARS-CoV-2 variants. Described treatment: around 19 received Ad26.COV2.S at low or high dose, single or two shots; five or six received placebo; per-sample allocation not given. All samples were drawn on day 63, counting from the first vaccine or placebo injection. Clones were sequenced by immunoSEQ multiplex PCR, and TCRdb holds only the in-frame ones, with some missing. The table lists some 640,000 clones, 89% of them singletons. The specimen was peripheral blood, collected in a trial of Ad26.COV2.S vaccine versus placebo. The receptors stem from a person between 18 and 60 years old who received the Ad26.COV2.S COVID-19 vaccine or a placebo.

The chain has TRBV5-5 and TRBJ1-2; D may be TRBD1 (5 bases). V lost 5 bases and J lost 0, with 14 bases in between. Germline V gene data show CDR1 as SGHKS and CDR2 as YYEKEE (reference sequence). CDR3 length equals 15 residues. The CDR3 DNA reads TGTGCCAGCAGTATTCAAGGGACCTCTAACTATGGCTACACCTTC. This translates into CASSIQGTSNYGYTF.

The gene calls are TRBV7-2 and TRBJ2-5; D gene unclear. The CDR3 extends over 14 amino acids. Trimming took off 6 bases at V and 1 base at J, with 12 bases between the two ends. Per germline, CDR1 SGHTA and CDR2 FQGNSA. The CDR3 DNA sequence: TGTGCCAGCAGTACGGATGGGCTCCAAGAGACCCAGTACTTC. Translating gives CASSTDGLQETQYF.

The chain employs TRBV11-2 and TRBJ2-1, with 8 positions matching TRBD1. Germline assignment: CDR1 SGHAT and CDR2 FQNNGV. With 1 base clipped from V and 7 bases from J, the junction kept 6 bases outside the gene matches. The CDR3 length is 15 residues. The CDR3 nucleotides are TGTGCCAGCAGCTTAGGGACAGGGTCGTTGAATGAGCAGTTCTTC. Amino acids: CASSLGTGSLNEQFF.

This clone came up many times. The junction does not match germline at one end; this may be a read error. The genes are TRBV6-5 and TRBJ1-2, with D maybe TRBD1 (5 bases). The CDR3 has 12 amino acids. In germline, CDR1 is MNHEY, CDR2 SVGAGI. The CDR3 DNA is TGTGCCATCAGTCGTAAGGGGAATGGCTACACCTTC. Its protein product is CAISRKGNGYTF.

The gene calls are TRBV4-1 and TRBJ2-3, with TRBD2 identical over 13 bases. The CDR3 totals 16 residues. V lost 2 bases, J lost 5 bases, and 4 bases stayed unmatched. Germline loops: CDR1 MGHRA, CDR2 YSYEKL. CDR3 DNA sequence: TGCGCCAGCAGCCAATATCGACTAGCGGGGGGAGATACGCAGTATTTT. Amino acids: CASSQYRLAGGDTQYF.

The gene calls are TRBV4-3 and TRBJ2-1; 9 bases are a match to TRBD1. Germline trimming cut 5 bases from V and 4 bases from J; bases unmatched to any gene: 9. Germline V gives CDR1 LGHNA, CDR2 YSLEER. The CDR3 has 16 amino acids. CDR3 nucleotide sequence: TGCGCCAGCAGCTTACGGACAGGGGCGGTATACAATGAGCAGTTCTTC. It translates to CASSLRTGAVYNEQFF.

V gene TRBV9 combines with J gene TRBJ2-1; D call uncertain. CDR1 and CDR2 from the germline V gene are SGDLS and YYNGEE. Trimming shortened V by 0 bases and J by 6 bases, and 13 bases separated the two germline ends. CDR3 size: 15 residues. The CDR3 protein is CASSVEPVRFNEQFF. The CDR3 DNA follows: TGTGCCAGCAGCGTAGAGCCCGTCCGTTTCAATGAGCAGTTCTTC.

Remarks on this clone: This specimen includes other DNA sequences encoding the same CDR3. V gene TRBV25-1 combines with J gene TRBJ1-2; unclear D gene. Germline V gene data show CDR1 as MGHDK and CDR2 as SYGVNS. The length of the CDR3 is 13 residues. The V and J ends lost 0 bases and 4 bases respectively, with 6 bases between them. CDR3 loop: CASSEYRFYGYTF. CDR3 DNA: TGTGCCAGCAGTGAATATAGATTCTATGGCTACACCTTC.

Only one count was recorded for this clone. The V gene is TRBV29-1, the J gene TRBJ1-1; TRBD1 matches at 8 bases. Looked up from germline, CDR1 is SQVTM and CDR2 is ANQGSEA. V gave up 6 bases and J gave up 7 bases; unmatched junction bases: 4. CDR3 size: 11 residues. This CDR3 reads CSVSGTGEAFF. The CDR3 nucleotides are TGCAGCGTATCGGGGACAGGTGAAGCTTTCTTT.